This record looks at one TCR beta chain sequence and its context. With V trimmed by 7 bases and J by 8 bases, 15 bases remained unmatched. The CDR3 has 18 amino acids. The germline V gene has CDR1 SGHTA and CDR2 FQGNSA. Per the study methods: Amplifying reference gene primers gave estimates of nucleated cell counts. TCRdb's table, derived via immunoSEQ multiplex PCR, lists solely in-frame clones and lacks some. The D gene and trimming were derived from the DNA, and the V and J assignments and clone size from that table. The table has about 70,000 clones, around 88% seen once. This specimen belongs to a study of blood T cell repertoires in COVID-19.

The TCR was taken from an elderly woman with acute or convalescent COVID-19. The chain combines TRBV7-2 with TRBJ2-1; 15 nucleotides line up with TRBD2. Sequencing input: peripheral blood. The CDR3: CASIRTSGGAFTGYEQFF. CDR3 coding DNA: TGTGCCAGCATAAGGACTAGCGGGGGGGCCTTTACCGGCTATGAGCAGTTCTTC.